Presented here are 22 T cell receptor beta chains from one specimen sequenced in a study of shared clonotypes between healthy human individuals. Naive CD8 populations comprised CD45RO-negative cells positively selected for CCR7, excluding terminally differentiated effector memory CD45RA+ cells. Data came from immunoSEQ multiplex PCR; TCRdb stores just in-frame clones and leaves some out. In the table there are millions of clones, approximately 94% of which are singletons. Sequences were obtained from naive CD8+ T cells sorted from blood. The receptors stem from a man in his late teens or twenties in good health.

The J gene is TRBJ1-1, the V gene TRBV28; D perhaps matches TRBD1 (6 bases). CDR3 length equals 15 residues. The germline V gene encodes CDR1 MDHEN and CDR2 SYDVKM. The V and J ends lost 6 bases and 4 bases respectively, with 18 bases between them. The CDR3: CASRIFRGGGTEAFF. CDR3 DNA sequence: TGTGCCAGCAGGATTTTCAGGGGTGGGGGCACTGAAGCTTTCTTT.

The CDR3 DNA is TGTGCCAGCAGTTTTGGGACAACAGGCTACAATGAGCAGTTCTTC. Translation: CASSFGTTGYNEQFF. The chain links TRBV28 to TRBJ2-1; tentative D call: TRBD1 (6 bases). This CDR3 comprises 15 residues. Between the trimmed V and J ends, which lost 3 bases and 3 bases, there was a span of 12 bases. Germline V gene lookup returns CDR1 MDHEN and CDR2 SYDVKM.

The V gene is TRBV7-8, the J gene TRBJ2-5, with TRBD2 matching over 7 bases. Germline CDR1 and CDR2: SGHVS and FQNEAQ. This CDR3 spans 17 amino acids. V lost 5 bases to trimming and J lost 5 bases; unmatched junction nucleotides: 17. CDR3: CASSHGEGFSIRETQYF. DNA for the CDR3: TGTGCCAGCAGCCATGGGGAGGGGTTTAGCATCCGGGAGACCCAGTACTTC.

This chain links TRBV30 with TRBJ2-1; D tentatively fits TRBD1 or TRBD2 (6 bases each). Trimming took 3 bases from V and 13 from J, leaving 13 bases between them. CDR3 size: 11 residues. CDR1 and CDR2 (germline): GTSNPN, SVGIG (reference sequence). The CDR3: CAWRLGGVQFF. CDR3 nucleotides: TGTGCCTGGAGGCTGGGGGGCGTACAGTTCTTC.

Regarding this clone: The sample contains more than one DNA sequence encoding this CDR3. This chain joins TRBV11-2 and TRBJ2-3, with 11 positions matching TRBD2. CDR1 and CDR2 (germline): SGHAT, FQNNGV. This CDR3 is 14 amino acids long. V shed 5 bases and J 4 bases; nucleotides not matched to a gene: 2. The CDR3 region is CASSLAGGPDTQYF. The DNA for the CDR3 is TGTGCCAGCAGCCTAGCGGGGGGTCCAGATACGCAGTATTTT.

The chain uses TRBV9 and TRBJ2-7; no definite D call. The germline gives CDR1 SGDLS, CDR2 YYNGEE. This CDR3 is built from 14 residues. The V and J ends lost 3 bases and 3 bases respectively, with 13 bases between them. CDR3 coding DNA: TGTGCCAGCAGCGCCCGTCCCGATCTCTACGAGCAGTACTTC. It yields the protein CASSARPDLYEQYF.

The rearrangement joins TRBV5-1 to TRBJ2-1; D ambiguous. Trimming removed 7 bases at V and 0 bases at J, with 11 bases between. There are 14 residues in the CDR3. The germline CDR1 and CDR2 sequences are SGHRS and YFSETQ. CDR3 amino acids: CASSRVDSYNEQFF. In DNA form, the CDR3 reads TGCGCCAGCTCTAGGGTGGACTCCTACAATGAGCAGTTCTTC.

This clone has only one observation. The chain is built from TRBV27 and TRBJ1-5; maybe TRBD1 (5 bases). Looked up from germline, CDR1 is MNHEY and CDR2 is SMNVEV (reference sequence). There are 15 residues in the CDR3. Trimming shortened V by 0 bases and J by 7 bases, and 13 bases separated the two germline ends. This CDR3 reads CASSLSIPGSQPQHF. The CDR3 DNA is TGTGCCAGCAGTTTATCGATCCCAGGGAGCCAGCCCCAGCATTTT.

The gene calls are TRBV19 and TRBJ2-3; D unclear. Trimming stripped 5 bases from V and 6 bases from J, with 12 bases between. The CDR3 contains 13 residues. The germline CDR1 and CDR2 sequences are LNHDA and SQIVND (reference sequence). CDR3 region: CASSPVFADTQYF. The CDR3 nucleotides read TGTGCCAGTAGTCCTGTATTCGCGGATACGCAGTATTTT.

This sequence joins TRBV27 and TRBJ2-2; unclear D gene. Germline V gives CDR1 MNHEY, CDR2 SMNVEV (reference sequence). V was pared by 1 base and J by 0 bases, with 3 bases between. CDR3 size: 14 residues. This CDR3 is CASSLWSNTGELFF. The CDR3, as DNA: TGTGCCAGCAGTTTATGGTCGAACACCGGGGAGCTGTTTTTT.

V is TRBV29-1 and J is TRBJ2-7; 8 nucleotides match TRBD1. V was clipped by 6 bases and J by 4 bases; unmatched bases: 5. Germline values: CDR1 SQVTM, CDR2 ANQGSEA. The CDR3 contains 12 residues. The CDR3 bases are TGCAGCGTCGCTGGGACAGGATACGAGCAGTACTTC. It codes for CSVAGTGYEQYF.

The rearrangement joins TRBV4-3 to TRBJ2-1, with TRBD1 matching over 9 bases. J lost 6 bases, V lost 3 bases, and 9 bases had no gene match. CDR3 length: 16 amino acids. Looked up from germline, CDR1 is LGHNA and CDR2 is YSLEER. The CDR3 nucleotides are TGCGCCAGCAGCCAGCCCGGGACAGGGTCGGTCAATGAGCAGTTCTTC. Translating gives CASSQPGTGSVNEQFF.

The chain carries TRBV29-1 and TRBJ1-2, with 7 bases matching TRBD1. Germline V gene lookup returns CDR1 SQVTM and CDR2 ANQGSEA. The CDR3 has 15 amino acids. V lost 7 bases to trimming and J lost 4 bases; unmatched junction nucleotides: 15. For the CDR3, the DNA is TGCAGCGGCGGGGAACAACAGGGGCCCGGCTATGGCTACACCTTC. Translated: CSGGEQQGPGYGYTF. Filled out from reference TRBV29-1 and TRBJ1-2, the complete variable domain reads SAVISQKPSRDICQRGTSLTIQCQVDSQVTMMFWYRQQPGQSLTLIATANQGSEATYESGFVIDKFPISRPNLTFSTLTVSNMSPEDSSIYLCSGGEQQGPGYGYTFGSGTRLTVV.

Here the CDR3 reads CASSIVLGATYNEQFF. In DNA, the CDR3 is TGTGCCAGTAGTATCGTATTGGGGGCGACCTACAATGAGCAGTTCTTC. The chain couples TRBV19 to TRBJ2-1, with D perhaps TRBD1 (6 bases). The CDR3 has 16 amino acids. Germline V CDR1 and CDR2: LNHDA, SQIVND (reference sequence). V was pared by 3 bases and J by 2 bases, with 14 bases between. The full variable domain, in which reference TRBV19 and TRBJ2-1 provide the parts outside the CDR3, is DGGITQSPKYLFRKEGQNVTLSCEQNLNHDAMYWYRQDPGQGLRLIYYSQIVNDFQKGDIAEGYSVSREKKESFPLTVTSAQKNPTAFYLCASSIVLGATYNEQFFGPGTRLTVL.

J is TRBJ2-7 and V is TRBV7-9, with D perhaps TRBD1 (5 bases). V dropped 2 bases and J dropped 7 bases, with 12 bases sitting between them. Germline lookup yields CDR1 SEHNR and CDR2 FQNEAQ (reference sequence). The CDR3 is made up of 13 amino acids. CDR3 region: CASSLSQGVEQYF. The CDR3, as DNA: TGTGCCAGCAGCTTATCCCAGGGTGTGGAGCAGTACTTC.

The count of this clone is one. This sequence joins TRBV9 and TRBJ2-3; TRBD1 aligns across 9 bases. The CDR3 runs to 18 residues. V was pared by 0 bases and J by 5 bases, with 13 bases of the junction left unmatched. CDR1 and CDR2 (germline): SGDLS, YYNGEE. The CDR3 loop reads CASSVGAVTQGARDTQYF. CDR3 in DNA: TGTGCCAGCAGCGTAGGGGCCGTGACACAGGGGGCAAGAGATACGCAGTATTTT.

The V and J genes are TRBV7-9 and TRBJ2-7; perhaps TRBD1 as D (5 bases). V was clipped by 5 bases and J by 2 bases, with 7 bases between them. Germline CDR1 reads SEHNR; CDR2 reads FQNEAQ (reference sequence). The CDR3 length is 12 residues. CDR3 sequence (DNA): TGTGCCAGCAGCCGACAGACCTACGAGCAGTACTTC. Its protein is CASSRQTYEQYF.

V is TRBV15 and J is TRBJ2-7; D may be TRBD1 (6 bases). This CDR3 has 15 residues. V was clipped by 3 bases and J by 1 base, with 13 bases between them. Germline CDR1 is LNHNV and CDR2 is YYDKDF (reference sequence). The CDR3 bases are TGTGCCACCAGCAGGGACAGAACGACTTCCTACGAGCAGTACTTC. Its protein product is CATSRDRTTSYEQYF.

The chain is built from TRBV30 and TRBJ2-2; 9 bases align to TRBD2. This CDR3 contains 18 residues. Germline V CDR1 and CDR2: GTSNPN, SVGIG (reference sequence). Trimming took 2 bases from V and 0 from J; bases not matched to a gene: 10. In nucleotides, the CDR3 is TGTGCCTGGAGTCAGGGACTAGCCTATATCGCGAACACCGGGGAGCTGTTTTTT. Encoded protein: CAWSQGLAYIANTGELFF.

On this clone: This clone may be a read error of a much larger clone one base away. The sample has other DNA sequences that encode this CDR3 too. The CDR3 DNA reads TGTGCCAGCAGTTCCAACTACGAGCAGTACTTC. Amino acids: CASSSNYEQYF. The V and J genes are TRBV28 and TRBJ2-7; D remains unclear. Germline values: CDR1 MDHEN, CDR2 SYDVKM. Trimming pared 4 bases from V and 3 bases from J, leaving 4 bases between. This CDR3 has 11 amino acids.

This chain joins TRBV9 and TRBJ2-3, with 12 bases identical to TRBD2. Looked up from germline, CDR1 is SGDLS and CDR2 is YYNGEE. The V gene end was trimmed by 0 bases and the J gene end by 2 bases; junction bases not matched to a gene: 4. This CDR3 is 17 amino acids long. CDR3 residues: CASSVGLAGVPTDTQYF. The CDR3 nucleotides read TGTGCCAGCAGCGTAGGACTAGCGGGAGTCCCCACAGATACGCAGTATTTT.

The CDR3 DNA reads as TGTGCCGGGGGCGGACTAGGCGATGAGCAGTTCTTC. Translating gives CAGGGLGDEQFF. This chain uses TRBV25-1 with TRBJ2-1; D is perhaps TRBD2 (7 bases). V lost 11 bases to trimming and J lost 8 bases, with 16 bases between them. Germline V lookup: CDR1 MGHDK, CDR2 SYGVNS. The CDR3 has 12 residues. Supplemented by reference TRBV25-1 and TRBJ2-1, the full variable domain reads EADIYQTPRYLVIGTGKKITLECSQTMGHDKMYWYQQDPGMELHLIHYSYGVNSTEKGDLSSESTVSRIRTEHFPLTLESARPSHTSQYLCAGGGLGDEQFFGPGTRLTVL.